This is a list of T cell receptor beta chains from one sample in a study of cytomegalovirus exposure and HLA in healthy donors. Generated by immunoSEQ multiplex PCR, the TCRdb table keeps only in-frame clones and is missing some. The sample comprises about 240,000 clones, about 80% of which are singletons, and about 7.5% rests with the top ten. Sample: PBMCs. The receptors here all came from a woman between 55 and 75 years old in good health and CMV-seropositive. Both conserved end residues are part of each CDR3. The order of the fields is J gene, V gene, CDR3 protein.

TRBJ1-4	TRBV5-4	CASSLQGSGEKLFF
TRBJ2-2	TRBV7-7	CASSSHSAGQTGELFF
TRBJ1-1	TRBV19	CASSPGTGGKRAFF
TRBJ2-7	TRBV28	CASSFSLGQGAIEQYF
TRBJ2-3	TRBV9	CASSVADRVTQYF
TRBJ2-7	TRBV4-2	CASSQDRVSRNEQYF
TRBJ1-1	TRBV4-1	CASSRVSGTEAFF
TRBJ2-2	TRBV6-1	CASSENRDTGELFF
TRBJ1-2	TRBV6-1	CASRGTGYDAGYTF
TRBJ2-2	TRBV12-5	CASGLVQGQGTGELFF
TRBJ1-1	TRBV28	CASSPPGRDTEAFF
TRBJ1-1	TRBV6-5	CASSYTGQGGTEAFF
TRBJ1-1	TRBV5-6	CASSLLVGTEAFF
TRBJ1-4	TRBV5-1	CASSSDGITNEKLFF
TRBJ1-4	TRBV4-1	CASSVETGFEKLFF
TRBJ2-3	TRBV7-8	CASSSLLASSDTQYF
TRBJ2-3	TRBV9	CASSSRGARLETDTQYF
TRBJ1-1	TRBV2	CASSVDRGRTEAFF
TRBJ2-2	TRBV10-1	CASSQGLAGPVSTGELFF
TRBJ1-3	TRBV5-1	CASSLEGARGNTIYF
TRBJ1-2	TRBV2	CASSEARQGGYTF
TRBJ1-2	TRBV25-1	CASKGQTQNYGYTF
TRBJ2-5	TRBV9	CASQREIMETQYF
TRBJ2-7	TRBV6-1	CASGQYHSYEQYF
TRBJ2-3	TRBV27	CATTRVATDTQYF
TRBJ1-1	TRBV5-6	CASSLVRVNTEAFF
TRBJ2-4	TRBV5-1	CASSLGGRNIQYF
TRBJ2-5	TRBV7-9	CASSLNSGGLGETQYF
TRBJ1-2	TRBV6-1	CASSESGAFSNYGYTF
TRBJ2-7	TRBV5-1	CASSLQGRTASGRTPYEQYF
TRBJ2-7	TRBV28	CASSLGRNYEQYF
TRBJ2-5	TRBV5-4	CASSGARTSGRETQYF
TRBJ2-5	TRBV13	CASSLTKQGFRETQYF
TRBJ1-4	TRBV15	CATGLVMAANEKLFF
TRBJ1-1	TRBV14	CASSPPGTVNTEAFF
TRBJ1-1	TRBV5-5	CASSFPAGLYTEAFF
TRBJ2-1	TRBV19	CASSISGLAVNEQFF
TRBJ2-1	TRBV18	CASSSGGRPSYNEQFF
TRBJ2-7	TRBV28	CAVDPGVLSPGEQYF
TRBJ2-3	TRBV5-1	CASSLARSGSLTDTQYF
TRBJ2-7	TRBV19	CASRRLAGGDYEQYF
TRBJ2-7	TRBV9	CASSESGSRYEQYF
TRBJ2-7	TRBV6-6	CASSSIQGGIDEQYF
TRBJ1-3	TRBV4-2	CTSSQDLGAKGNTIYF
TRBJ1-1	TRBV7-9	CASSLTGGGEAFF
TRBJ1-1	TRBV6-5	CASSYSSSNTEAFF
TRBJ2-1	TRBV29-1	CSVDSARLDNEQFF
TRBJ2-7	TRBV5-1	CASRLISGRNDEQYF
TRBJ2-3	TRBV19	CASSISSGSFSRTDTQYF
TRBJ2-2	TRBV6-1	CASSESSGNTGELFF
TRBJ2-7	TRBV6-5	CASRYGTSVSYEQYF
TRBJ1-4	TRBV4-1	CASSQEGDAGTGYEKLFF
TRBJ1-4	TRBV27	CASRGGREKLFF
TRBJ2-3	TRBV6-1	CASSSRNRASDTQYF
TRBJ2-7	TRBV19	CASSFGQGANYEQYF
TRBJ2-2	TRBV5-7	CASSLERAGELFF
TRBJ2-6	TRBV28	CASSPPSRSGANVLTF